Shown below are 16 T cell receptor beta chains from a single sample sequenced in a study of blood T cell repertoires in COVID-19. Measured with immunoSEQ multiplex PCR; TCRdb has only the in-frame clones, and not every one. The table lists about 330,000 clones, 85% to 90% of them singletons. The sequencing input was PBMCs or T cells enriched from blood (not recorded which). These receptor sequences come from a woman younger than 35 who had recovered from COVID-19.

This chain connects TRBV12-3 or TRBV12-4 to TRBJ1-4; D is ambiguous. The V end was cut by 0 bases, the J end by 11 bases, with 10 bases between. The CDR3 has 13 amino acids. The CDR3 spells CASSLAGVKKLFF. In DNA form, the CDR3 reads TGTGCCAGCAGTTTAGCCGGAGTTAAGAAACTGTTTTTT.

V is TRBV28 and J is TRBJ1-2; 9 bases agree with TRBD1. V lost 8 bases to trimming and J lost 2 bases; unmatched junction nucleotides: 3. There are 13 residues in the CDR3. Germline loops: CDR1 MDHEN, CDR2 SYDVKM. Written as DNA, the CDR3 is TGTGCCAGCGGGACAGGGATGAACTATGGCTACACCTTC. This encodes CASGTGMNYGYTF.

The chain links TRBV2 to TRBJ1-1; D is perhaps TRBD1 (6 bases). Trimming pared 9 bases from V and 0 bases from J, leaving 14 bases between. The germline V gene encodes CDR1 SNHLY and CDR2 FYNNEI. The CDR3 length is 14 residues. CDR3 nucleotides: TGTGCCAGAGCCCGGGACACAATGAACACTGAAGCTTTCTTT. Its protein is CARARDTMNTEAFF.

The sample holds one count of this clone. The rearrangement links TRBV4-1 to TRBJ1-2, with 7 positions matching TRBD1. This CDR3 has 17 amino acids. Looked up from germline, CDR1 is MGHRA and CDR2 is YSYEKL. Losses at the gene ends were 0 bases for V and 4 bases for J; bases not matched to a gene: 11. The DNA for the CDR3 is TGCGCCAGCAGCCAAGATTTAGGGGGCCAGGTTGGCTATGGCTACACCTTC. Translated, it gives CASSQDLGGQVGYGYTF.

This clone was counted a single time. V gene TRBV4-1 combines with J gene TRBJ2-5; 7 nucleotides match TRBD1. The ends lost 4 bases at V and 1 base at J; junction bases unmatched: 3. The CDR3 covers 14 residues. From germline, CDR1 is MGHRA and CDR2 YSYEKL. The CDR3 DNA reads as TGCGCCAGCAGCCGTGACAGGGTCCAAGAGACCCAGTACTTC. This codes for CASSRDRVQETQYF.

The DNA of the CDR3 is TGTGCCATCAGTGGACAGGGGGATCGCGAGCAGTACTTC. Translation gives CAISGQGDREQYF. V is TRBV10-3 and J is TRBJ2-7, with 9 bases identical to TRBD1. The CDR3 consists of 13 residues. Germline lookup yields CDR1 ENHRY and CDR2 SYGVKD. J gave up 6 bases and V 4 bases, and 4 bases lay outside the gene matches.

In DNA form, the CDR3 reads TGCGCCAGCAGCCGGGAACAGGGAGACACTGAAGCTTTCTTT. Translation gives CASSREQGDTEAFF. The chain carries TRBV4-1 and TRBJ1-1; tentative D call: TRBD1 (6 bases). The CDR3 has 14 residues. V lost 4 bases and J lost 3, with 12 bases in between. Germline values: CDR1 MGHRA, CDR2 YSYEKL.

The chain uses TRBV19 and TRBJ1-2; 7 bases are a match to TRBD1. The CDR3 consists of 13 residues. Germline values: CDR1 LNHDA, CDR2 SQIVND (reference sequence). V was pared by 8 bases and J by 4 bases, with 7 bases of the junction left unmatched. The CDR3 sequence is CASLNRDSYGYTF. The CDR3 DNA reads TGTGCCAGTTTAAACCGGGACAGCTATGGCTACACCTTC.

V usage is TRBV7-2 and J usage is TRBJ1-5; 10 nucleotides align to TRBD1. The CDR3 extends over 15 amino acids. The ends lost 4 bases at V and 4 bases at J; junction bases unmatched: 4. The V gene's germline CDR1 is SGHTA and CDR2 FQGNSA. The CDR3: CASSSWTGGNQPQHF. The CDR3 coding sequence is TGTGCCAGCAGCTCCTGGACAGGGGGAAATCAGCCCCAGCATTTT.

The chain has TRBV6-5 and TRBJ2-1; TRBD1 aligns across 12 bases. The CDR3 has 15 residues. V gave up 6 bases and J gave up 7 bases; unmatched junction bases: 7. The germline CDR1 and CDR2 sequences are MNHEY and SVGAGI. The CDR3 reads CASRIPGQGANEQFF. The CDR3, as DNA: TGTGCCAGCAGGATTCCGGGACAGGGGGCTAATGAGCAGTTCTTC.

The chain couples TRBV18 to TRBJ1-2; D not certain. Trimming removed 8 bases from V and 4 bases from J, with 14 bases in between. CDR1 is KGHSH, CDR2 LQKENI, per germline. The CDR3 extends over 13 amino acids. The CDR3 loop reads CASLNGEGYGYTF. DNA for the CDR3: TGTGCCAGCCTGAACGGGGAGGGCTATGGCTACACCTTC.

The rearrangement joins TRBV30 to TRBJ2-7, with a tentative D call TRBD1 (6 bases). This CDR3 is built from 15 residues. V lost 1 base and J 3 bases, leaving 16 bases between the germline ends. Germline V CDR1 and CDR2: GTSNPN, SVGIG (reference sequence). CDR3 in amino acids: CAWSGRGRGYYEQYF. CDR3 DNA: TGTGCCTGGAGTGGTAGGGGCAGGGGCTACTACGAGCAGTACTTC.

CDR3 amino acids: CASSQAGGSLAEAFF. For the CDR3, the DNA is TGTGCCAGCAGCCAAGCGGGGGGGAGCTTGGCTGAAGCTTTCTTT. The gene calls are TRBV3-1 (or the pseudogene TRBV3-2) and TRBJ1-1; possible D gene TRBD1, 5 bases. Between the trimmed V and J ends, which lost 1 base and 6 bases, there was a span of 15 bases. CDR1 is LGHDT, CDR2 YNNKEL, per germline (reference sequence). This CDR3 contains 15 residues.

The V gene is TRBV27, the J gene TRBJ1-2; 9 nucleotides agree with TRBD1. Germline V gene lookup returns CDR1 MNHEY and CDR2 SMNVEV (reference sequence). V lost 4 bases and J lost 7; bases outside the gene matches: 10. This CDR3 has 15 residues. The CDR3 DNA reads TGTGCCAGCAGTTCCACAGGGGGCGCTAGTCGTGGCTACACCTTC. Protein sequence: CASSSTGGASRGYTF.

The chain couples TRBV28 to TRBJ2-3; D is possibly TRBD1 (5 bases). V was cut by 2 bases and J by 4 bases, with 7 bases left in between. Germline CDR1 reads MDHEN; CDR2 reads SYDVKM. This CDR3 has 13 amino acids. CDR3 bases: TGTGCCAGCAGTTTACAGGGCCCAGATACGCAGTATTTT. It specifies CASSLQGPDTQYF. The full variable domain, with the rest looked up from reference TRBV28 and TRBJ2-3, is DVKVTQSSRYLVKRTGEKVFLECVQDMDHENMFWYRQDPGLGLRLIYFSYDVKMKEKGDIPEGYSVSREKKERFSLILESASTNQTSMYLCASSLQGPDTQYFGPGTRLTVL.

The rearrangement joins TRBV11-2 to TRBJ2-3; 7 positions agree with TRBD2. J gave up 6 bases and V 3 bases, and 12 bases lay outside the gene matches. The CDR3 runs to 16 residues. Looked up from germline, CDR1 is SGHAT and CDR2 is FQNNGV. The CDR3 DNA is TGTGCCAGCAGCTTGTCCCTAGCGGAATTCTTGGATACGCAGTATTTT. Translation: CASSLSLAEFLDTQYF.